Sequencing of this TCR beta chain was carried out in a study of T-cell memory formation after mild COVID-19. Study as a whole: TCR clusters showed largely donor specificity. Study-level results: The study found balanced CD4/CD8 in clones contracting day 15 to 85 and a CD4+ lean in later expanders. Mostly located in CM and EM were contracting CD4+ clones, with contracting CD8+ clones located in EMRA.

It was 5'RACE with constant-segment primers that produced the TCR alpha and TCR beta cDNA libraries, which carried sample barcodes and UMIs. Each CDR3 protein gets one entry after TCRdb re-called the 5' RACE reads with MiXCR. The sample shows about 170,000 distinct CDR3 sequences, 10% to 15% of them seen only once. The V gene's germline CDR1 is SGHTA and CDR2 FQGNSA. V dropped 6 bases and J dropped 3 bases, with 15 bases sitting between them. The CDR3 sequence is 14 residues long. This clonotype was recorded at least ten times. Its antigen is unknown. The clonotype comes from a man younger than 30 who had mild COVID-19 (a few samples of this study predate the infection). Cell type and time point are not known. The material sequenced was PBMCs or a T cell subset sorted from them (not recorded which). The chain uses TRBV7-2 and TRBJ2-7; D is perhaps TRBD2 (6 bases). CDR3 nucleotide sequence: TGTGCCAGCAGTCCGCAGGGACTTCTCTACGAGCAGTACTTC. It specifies CASSPQGLLYEQYF. Supplemented by reference TRBV7-2 and TRBJ2-7, the full variable domain reads GAGVSQSPSNKVTEKGKDVELRCDPISGHTALYWYRQSLGQGLEFLIYFQGNSAPDKSGLPSDRFSAERTGGSVSTLTIQRTQQEDSAVYLCASSPQGLLYEQYFGPGTRLTVT.